A selection of T cell receptor beta chains follows, all from one sample in a study of chemoradiotherapy in HPV16-positive cancers. The repertoire was sequenced with immunoSEQ multiplex PCR; TCRdb's copy has only in-frame clones and lacks some. This sample has more than 10,000 clones; 65% occur once, and the top ten carry over 15%. This sample was taken from a patient who underwent chemoradiotherapy. The receptors shown here come from a human donor with HPV-associated anogenital cancer. The CDR3 runs from the conserved cysteine through the conserved F or W. The order of the fields is V gene, J gene, clone size, D gene, CDR3 DNA, CDR3 protein. The D gene is left open where the match is weak. Some rows mark clone size as missing; the rest say once, few, many or name a class of expanded clone.

TRBV19,TRBJ2-2,-,-,TGTGCCAGCCAAACAGGATTTAACACCGGGGAGCTGTTTTTT,CASQTGFNTGELFF
TRBV19,TRBJ1-5,-,-,TGTGCCACTGGTCGGCAGAGTAATCAGCCCCAGCATTTT,CATGRQSNQPQHF
TRBV19,TRBJ1-3,few,TRBD1,TGTGCCAGTAGAGATGGACAGGGGGCTGGAAACACCATATATTTT,CASRDGQGAGNTIYF
TRBV7-2,TRBJ2-1,-,TRBD2,TGTGCCAGCAGCTTATCTAGCGGTTCCTACAATGAGCAGTTCTTC,CASSLSSGSYNEQFF
TRBV19,TRBJ2-2,-,-,TGTGCCAGTAGGAGCCCCGGGGAGGACACCGGGGAGCTGTTTTTT,CASRSPGEDTGELFF
TRBV19,TRBJ1-2,-,-,TGTGCCAGTCAATGGCGGGCAGGTTACTATGGCTACACCTTC,CASQWRAGYYGYTF
TRBV6-5,TRBJ1-5,-,-,TGTGCCAGCAGTTACTCGATCGGGGATCCCCAGCATTTT,CASSYSIGDPQHF
TRBV2,TRBJ1-2,few,TRBD1,TGTGCCAGCAGTGTCACGGGGACAGGGTCTGGCTACACCTTC,CASSVTGTGSGYTF
TRBV7-9,TRBJ2-7,few,-,TGTGCCAGCACCCTGAATGCAGGGGATACCTACGAGCAGTACTTC,CASTLNAGDTYEQYF
TRBV29-1,TRBJ1-5,few,TRBD1,TGCAGCGTTGCCTCCGGGACAGGGTATAATCAGCCCCAGCATTTT,CSVASGTGYNQPQHF
TRBV11-2,TRBJ2-7,once,-,TGTGCCAGCAGCTCCTGGGGACAAGTCACCTACGAGCAGTACTTC,CASSSWGQVTYEQYF
TRBV25-1,TRBJ1-3,-,-,TGTGCCAGCAGTGAATACTCCCTCCCGGGGCCCTCTGGAAACACCATATATTTT,CASSEYSLPGPSGNTIYF
TRBV29-1,TRBJ2-2,-,-,TGCAGCGTTAAGAACACCGGGGAGCTGTTTTTT,CSVKNTGELFF
TRBV5-4,TRBJ2-7,-,-,TGTGCCAGCAGCCCCACGCCGGGGTCCTACGAGCAGTACTTC,CASSPTPGSYEQYF
TRBV14,TRBJ1-2,few,-,TGTGCCAGCAGCCAGCTTAGCCACTATGGCTACACCTTC,CASSQLSHYGYTF
TRBV11-1,TRBJ2-3,-,TRBD2,TGTGCCAGCAGCCATGGACTAGCGGGGGGTCCGGATACGCAGTATTTT,CASSHGLAGGPDTQYF
TRBV7-9,TRBJ2-1,few,-,TGTGCCAGCAGCCGAACCGCCTCCTACAATGAGCAGTTCTTC,CASSRTASYNEQFF
TRBV28,TRBJ2-3,-,-,TGTGCCAGCAGAAAGCGGCCCTATACGCAGTATTTT,CASRKRPYTQYF
TRBV5-6,TRBJ2-1,-,-,TGTGCCAGCCGCGGATTGGTGAATGAGCAGTTCTTC,CASRGLVNEQFF